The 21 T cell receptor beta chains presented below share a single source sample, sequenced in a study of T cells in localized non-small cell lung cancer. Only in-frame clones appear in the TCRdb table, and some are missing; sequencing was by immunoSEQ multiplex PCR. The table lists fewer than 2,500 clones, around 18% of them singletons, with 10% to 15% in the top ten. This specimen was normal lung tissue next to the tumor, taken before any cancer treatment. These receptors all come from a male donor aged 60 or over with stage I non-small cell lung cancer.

DNA for the CDR3: TGTGCCACCAGCAGGTCTCTGGGGGCCGGCTCTGGGGCCAACGTCCTGACTTTC. Its protein is CATSRSLGAGSGANVLTF. The V call is TRBV15, the J call TRBJ2-6; the D gene is possibly TRBD1 (6 bases). The CDR3 runs to 18 residues. V was pared by 3 bases and J by 0 bases, with 15 bases between. CDR1 LNHNV and CDR2 YYDKDF come from the germline V gene (reference sequence).

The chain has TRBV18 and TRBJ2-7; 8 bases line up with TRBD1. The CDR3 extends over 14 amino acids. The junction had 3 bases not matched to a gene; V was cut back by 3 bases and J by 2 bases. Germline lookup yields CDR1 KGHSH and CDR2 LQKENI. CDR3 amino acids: CASSPETGAYEQYF. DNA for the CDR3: TGTGCCAGCTCACCTGAGACAGGGGCCTACGAGCAGTACTTC.

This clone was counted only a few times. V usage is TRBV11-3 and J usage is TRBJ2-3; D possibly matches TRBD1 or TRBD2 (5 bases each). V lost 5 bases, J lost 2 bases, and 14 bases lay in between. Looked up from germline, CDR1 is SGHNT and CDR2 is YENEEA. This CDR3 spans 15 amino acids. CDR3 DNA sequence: TGTGCCAGCAGCGGACCGGGACGGTCCACAGATACGCAGTATTTT. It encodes CASSGPGRSTDTQYF.

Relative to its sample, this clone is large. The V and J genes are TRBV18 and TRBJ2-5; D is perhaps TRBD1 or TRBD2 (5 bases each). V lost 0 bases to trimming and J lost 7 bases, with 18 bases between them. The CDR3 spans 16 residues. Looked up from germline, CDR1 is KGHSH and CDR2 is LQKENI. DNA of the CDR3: TGTGCCAGCTCACCACCTGGGACGCCTGACCAGGGGACCCAGTACTTC. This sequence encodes CASSPPGTPDQGTQYF.

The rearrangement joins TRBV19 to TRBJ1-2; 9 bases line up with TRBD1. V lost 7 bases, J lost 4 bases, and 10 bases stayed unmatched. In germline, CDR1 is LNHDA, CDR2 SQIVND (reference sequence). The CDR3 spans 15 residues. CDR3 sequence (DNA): TGTGCCAGTACTCCCAACAGGGGGCAGGGCTATGGCTACACCTTC. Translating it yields CASTPNRGQGYGYTF.

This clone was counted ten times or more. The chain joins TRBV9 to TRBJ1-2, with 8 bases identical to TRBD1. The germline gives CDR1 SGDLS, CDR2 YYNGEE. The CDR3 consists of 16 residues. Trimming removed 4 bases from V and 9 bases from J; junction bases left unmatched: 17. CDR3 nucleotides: TGTGCCAGCAGCTACCGGGACAGGAGCCTCTATGGACGCTACACCTTC. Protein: CASSYRDRSLYGRYTF.

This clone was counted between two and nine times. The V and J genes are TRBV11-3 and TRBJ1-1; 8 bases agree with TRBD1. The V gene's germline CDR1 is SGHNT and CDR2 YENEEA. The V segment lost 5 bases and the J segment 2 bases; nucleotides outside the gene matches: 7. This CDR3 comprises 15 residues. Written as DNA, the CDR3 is TGTGCCAGCAGCGAGGGGACAGGAGAAAACACTGAAGCTTTCTTT. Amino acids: CASSEGTGENTEAFF.

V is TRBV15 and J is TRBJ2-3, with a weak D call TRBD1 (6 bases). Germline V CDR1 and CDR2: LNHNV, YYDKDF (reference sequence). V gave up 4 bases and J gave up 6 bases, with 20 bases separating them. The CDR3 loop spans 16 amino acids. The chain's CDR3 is CATSKQDGQPVDTQYF. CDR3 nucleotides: TGTGCCACCAGCAAGCAAGACGGACAGCCTGTGGATACGCAGTATTTT.

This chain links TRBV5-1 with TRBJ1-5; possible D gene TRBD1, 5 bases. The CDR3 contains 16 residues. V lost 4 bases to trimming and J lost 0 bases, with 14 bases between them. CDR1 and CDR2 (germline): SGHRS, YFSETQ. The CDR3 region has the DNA TGCGCCAGCAGCCCGGGGGAGTGGACTAGCAATCAGCCCCAGCATTTT. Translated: CASSPGEWTSNQPQHF.

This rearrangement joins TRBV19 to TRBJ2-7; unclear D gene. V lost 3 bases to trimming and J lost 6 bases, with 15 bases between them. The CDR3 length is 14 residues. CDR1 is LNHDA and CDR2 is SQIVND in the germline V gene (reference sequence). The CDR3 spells CASSIDGILGEQYF. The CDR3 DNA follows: TGTGCCAGTAGTATTGATGGGATACTGGGCGAGCAGTACTTC.

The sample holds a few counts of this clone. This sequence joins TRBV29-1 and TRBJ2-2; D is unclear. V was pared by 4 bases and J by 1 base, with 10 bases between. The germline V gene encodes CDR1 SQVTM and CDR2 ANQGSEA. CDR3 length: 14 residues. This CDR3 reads CSVGGQQNTGELFF. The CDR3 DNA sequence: TGCAGCGTTGGGGGTCAGCAGAACACCGGGGAGCTGTTTTTT.

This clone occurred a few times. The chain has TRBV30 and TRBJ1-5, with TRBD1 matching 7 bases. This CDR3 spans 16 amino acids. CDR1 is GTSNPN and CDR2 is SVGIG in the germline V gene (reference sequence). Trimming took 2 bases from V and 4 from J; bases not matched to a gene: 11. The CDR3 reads CAWSKGQGVLNQPQHF. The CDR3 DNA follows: TGTGCCTGGAGTAAAGGGCAGGGGGTTCTTAATCAGCCCCAGCATTTT.

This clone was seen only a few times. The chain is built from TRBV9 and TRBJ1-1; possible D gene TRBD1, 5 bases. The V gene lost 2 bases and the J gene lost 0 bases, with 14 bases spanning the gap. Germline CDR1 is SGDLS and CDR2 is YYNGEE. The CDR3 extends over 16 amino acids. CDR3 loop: CASSVGLGQMNTEAFF. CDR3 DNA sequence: TGTGCCAGCAGCGTCGGGCTGGGGCAGATGAACACTGAAGCTTTCTTT.

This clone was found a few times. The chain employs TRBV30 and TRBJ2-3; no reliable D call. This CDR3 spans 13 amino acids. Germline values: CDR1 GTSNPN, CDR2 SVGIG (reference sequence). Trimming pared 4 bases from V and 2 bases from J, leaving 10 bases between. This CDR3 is CAWNLISTDTQYF. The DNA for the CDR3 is TGTGCCTGGAACTTGATCTCCACAGATACGCAGTATTTT.

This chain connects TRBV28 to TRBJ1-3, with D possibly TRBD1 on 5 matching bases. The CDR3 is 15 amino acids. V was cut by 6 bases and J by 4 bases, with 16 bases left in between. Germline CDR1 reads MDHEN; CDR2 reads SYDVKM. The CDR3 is CASSPGGVGGNTIYF. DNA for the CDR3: TGTGCCAGCAGCCCTGGGGGGGTGGGAGGAAACACCATATATTTT.

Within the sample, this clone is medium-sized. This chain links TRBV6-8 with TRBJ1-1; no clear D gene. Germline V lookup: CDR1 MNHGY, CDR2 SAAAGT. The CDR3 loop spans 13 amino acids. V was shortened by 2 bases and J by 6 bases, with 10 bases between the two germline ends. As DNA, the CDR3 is TGTGCCAGCAGTTACCCTTGGGGTTCTGAAGCTTTCTTT. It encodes CASSYPWGSEAFF.

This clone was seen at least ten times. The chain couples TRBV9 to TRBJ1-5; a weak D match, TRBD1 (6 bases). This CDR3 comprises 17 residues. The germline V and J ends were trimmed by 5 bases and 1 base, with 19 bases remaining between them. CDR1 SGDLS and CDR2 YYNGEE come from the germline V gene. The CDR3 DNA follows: TGTGCCAGCAGACCGGGTAGGGGGGTTGGAAGCAATCAGCCCCAGCATTTT. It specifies CASRPGRGVGSNQPQHF.

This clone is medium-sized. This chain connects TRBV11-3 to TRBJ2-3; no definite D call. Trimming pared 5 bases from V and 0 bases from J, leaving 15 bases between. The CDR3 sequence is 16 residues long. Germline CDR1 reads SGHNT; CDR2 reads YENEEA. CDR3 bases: TGTGCCAGCAGCGAGCACTGGTTCCTAAGCACAGATACGCAGTATTTT. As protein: CASSEHWFLSTDTQYF.

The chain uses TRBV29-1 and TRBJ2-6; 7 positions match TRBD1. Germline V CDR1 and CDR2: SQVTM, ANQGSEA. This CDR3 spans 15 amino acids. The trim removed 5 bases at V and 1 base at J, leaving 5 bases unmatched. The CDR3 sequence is CSVREGASGANVLTF. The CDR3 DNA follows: TGCAGCGTTCGTGAGGGGGCTTCTGGGGCCAACGTCCTGACTTTC.

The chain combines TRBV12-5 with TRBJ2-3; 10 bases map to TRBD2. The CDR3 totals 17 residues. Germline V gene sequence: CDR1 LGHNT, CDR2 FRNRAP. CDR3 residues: CASTERPGLARTDTQYF. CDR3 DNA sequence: TGTGCCAGCACCGAGCGACCGGGACTAGCGCGCACAGATACGCAGTATTTT.

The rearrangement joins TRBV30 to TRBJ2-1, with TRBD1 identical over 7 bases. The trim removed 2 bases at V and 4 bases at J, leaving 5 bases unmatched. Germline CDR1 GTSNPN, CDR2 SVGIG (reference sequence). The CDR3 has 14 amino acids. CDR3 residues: CAWSLGTVYNEQFF. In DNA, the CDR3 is TGTGCCTGGAGTCTGGGGACAGTTTACAATGAGCAGTTCTTC.